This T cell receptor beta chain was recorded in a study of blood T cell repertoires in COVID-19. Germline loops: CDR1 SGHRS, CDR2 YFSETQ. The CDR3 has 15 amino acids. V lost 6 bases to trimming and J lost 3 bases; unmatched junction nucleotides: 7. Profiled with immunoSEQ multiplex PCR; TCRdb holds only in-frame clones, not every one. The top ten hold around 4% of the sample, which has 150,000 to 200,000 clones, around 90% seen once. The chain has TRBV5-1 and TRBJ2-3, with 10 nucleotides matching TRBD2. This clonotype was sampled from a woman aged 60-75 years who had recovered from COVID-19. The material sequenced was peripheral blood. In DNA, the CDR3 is TGCGCCAGCAACCCACTAGCGGGGCATACAGATACGCAGTATTTT. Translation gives CASNPLAGHTDTQYF. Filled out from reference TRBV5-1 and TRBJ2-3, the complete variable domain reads KAGVTQTPRYLIKTRGQQVTLSCSPISGHRSVSWYQQTPGQGLQFLFEYFSETQRNKGNFPGRFSGRQFSNSRSEMNVSTLELGDSALYLCASNPLAGHTDTQYFGPGTRLTVL.